This is a list of T cell receptor beta chains from one sample in a study of T cell responses to AZD1222 COVID-19 vaccine. Sequencing was performed with immunoSEQ multiplex PCR; in TCRdb, only in-frame clones are kept and a portion is missing. The profile shows 65,000 to 70,000 clones, 83% of them singletons. The sequences come from peripheral blood, collected 28 days after the second AZD1222 dose. Receptors were obtained from an adult who received the AZD1222 COVID-19 vaccine. CDR3s include the opening cysteine and the closing phenylalanine or tryptophan. The D gene is left open where the match is weak. Not every row has a clone size; where given, it reads once, few, many or a size class.

d_call | j_call | v_call | clone_size | cdr3_aa | cdr3_nt
TRBD2 | TRBJ2-1 | TRBV7-2 | - | CASSWLAGGYEQFF | TGTGCCAGCAGCTGGCTAGCGGGGGGGTATGAGCAGTTCTTC
- | TRBJ1-3 | TRBV6-1 | - | CASSDPISGNTIYF | TGTGCCAGCAGTGATCCGATCTCTGGAAACACCATATATTTT
- | TRBJ1-6 | TRBV19 | - | CASSIVKGFNSPLHF | TGTGCCAGTAGTATAGTAAAGGGGTTCAATTCACCCCTCCACTTT
TRBD2 | TRBJ2-5 | TRBV11-2 | - | CASSFNSGGGETQYF | TGTGCCAGCAGCTTCAATAGCGGGGGGGGTGAGACCCAGTACTTC
- | TRBJ2-1 | TRBV12-5 | - | CASGLDQRAGPYNEQFF | TGTGCTAGTGGTTTGGACCAACGGGCCGGACCCTACAATGAGCAGTTCTTC
TRBD1 | TRBJ1-1 | TRBV25-1 | - | CASTTGQGPAFF | TGTGCCAGCACCACCGGACAGGGGCCAGCTTTCTTT
- | TRBJ2-7 | TRBV4-1 | once | CASSQERGIDEQYF | TGCGCCAGCAGCCAAGAACGGGGAATTGACGAGCAGTACTTC
- | TRBJ2-4 | TRBV7-9 | - | CASSPNPGPTPRIQYF | TGTGCCAGCAGTCCTAATCCGGGCCCTACCCCTCGGATTCAGTACTTC
- | TRBJ2-5 | TRBV19 | - | CATSAGETQYF | TGTGCCACCTCGGCAGGGGAGACCCAGTACTTC
- | TRBJ1-6 | TRBV6-1 | - | CASSELGAPSSPLHF | TGTGCCAGCAGTGAATTGGGGGCCCCCTCCTCACCCCTCCACTTT
- | TRBJ1-5 | TRBV5-6 | - | CASSHRNGARQPQHF | TGTGCCAGCAGCCATCGGAACGGGGCAAGGCAGCCCCAGCATTTT
- | TRBJ1-2 | TRBV2 | - | CASRRAGIDYGYTF | TGTGCCAGCAGAAGGGCAGGGATTGACTATGGCTACACCTTC
- | TRBJ2-5 | TRBV9 | few | CASSVAIAGETQYF | TGTGCCAGCAGCGTAGCTATAGCAGGAGAGACCCAGTACTTC
- | TRBJ1-1 | TRBV11-2 | - | CASSKDRRQEAFF | TGTGCCAGCAGTAAGGACAGACGACAAGAAGCTTTCTTT
- | TRBJ1-6 | TRBV10-1 | - | CASSESQGYCSYNSPLHF | TGCGCCAGCAGTGAGTCCCAGGGGTACTGCTCCTATAATTCACCCCTCCACTTT
- | TRBJ2-1 | TRBV29-1 | few | CSVEDVILNEQFF | TGCAGCGTTGAAGATGTAATCTTGAACGAGCAGTTCTTC
TRBD1 | TRBJ1-2 | TRBV7-2 | - | CASSPQQGAGGYTF | TGTGCCAGCAGCCCTCAACAGGGGGCAGGAGGCTACACCTTC
- | TRBJ1-1 | TRBV2 | - | CASSVARNTEAFF | TGTGCCAGCAGTGTCGCCCGGAACACTGAAGCTTTCTTT
TRBD2 | TRBJ2-3 | TRBV4-3 | - | CASSPGLAGGGTDTQYF | TGCGCCAGCAGCCCGGGACTAGCGGGGGGGGGCACAGATACGCAGTATTTT
TRBD2 | TRBJ2-5 | TRBV19 | - | CASSTHRGGETQYF | TGTGCCAGTAGTACCCACCGGGGAGGGGAGACCCAGTACTTC
- | TRBJ1-1 | TRBV6-5 | - | CASSLNRATEAFF | TGTGCCAGCAGCCTTAATAGGGCCACTGAAGCTTTCTTT
- | TRBJ1-6 | TRBV7-8 | few | CASSLLQGSYNSPLHF | TGTGCCAGCAGCTTACTGCAAGGCTCCTATAATTCACCCCTCCACTTT
TRBD1 | TRBJ1-3 | TRBV3-1/TRBV3-2 | - | CASSRETGGSGNTIYF | TGTGCCAGCAGCCGAGAGACAGGGGGCTCTGGAAACACCATATATTTT
- | TRBJ1-5 | TRBV2 | - | CASSDAVGNQPQHF | TGTGCCAGCAGTGATGCGGTGGGCAATCAGCCCCAGCATTTT